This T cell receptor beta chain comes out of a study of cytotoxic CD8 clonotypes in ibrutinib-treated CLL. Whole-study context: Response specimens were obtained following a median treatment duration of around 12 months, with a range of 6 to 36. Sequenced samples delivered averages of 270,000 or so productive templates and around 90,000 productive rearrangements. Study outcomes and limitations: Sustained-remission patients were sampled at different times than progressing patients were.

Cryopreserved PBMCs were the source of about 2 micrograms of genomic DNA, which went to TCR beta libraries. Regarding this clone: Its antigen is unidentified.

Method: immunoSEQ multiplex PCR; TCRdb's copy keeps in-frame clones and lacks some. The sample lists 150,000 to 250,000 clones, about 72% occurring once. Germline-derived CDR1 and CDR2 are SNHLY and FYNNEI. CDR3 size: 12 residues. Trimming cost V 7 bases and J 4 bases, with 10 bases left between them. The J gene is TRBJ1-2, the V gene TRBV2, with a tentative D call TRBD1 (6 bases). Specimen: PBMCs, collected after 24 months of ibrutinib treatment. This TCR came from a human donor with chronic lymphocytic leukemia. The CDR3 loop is CASTRGGYGYTF. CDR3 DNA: TGTGCCAGCACGAGGGGGGGCTATGGCTACACCTTC.